This T cell receptor (beta chain) came from a study of T cell responses to AZD1222 COVID-19 vaccine. Trimming pared 4 bases from V and 3 bases from J, leaving 7 bases between. This CDR3 has 13 amino acids. Looked up from germline, CDR1 is SNHLY and CDR2 is FYNNEI. In regard to this clone: Antigen unknown.

General study results and limits: Within unmutated variant regions lay the reported targets of nearly half of spike-specific TCRs. Donors in the cohort were predominantly white British and more often female, and clonal diversity was possibly underestimated.

The method was immunoSEQ multiplex PCR; TCRdb's version includes in-frame clones alone and lacks a portion of them. The table lists 150,000 to 200,000 clones, approximately 92% of them singletons, with 2% to 2.5% in the top ten. The V call is TRBV2, the J call TRBJ1-5; D unclear. The sequencing here drew on peripheral blood, taken on day 0 of AZD1222 vaccination. This sequence originates from an adult in good health. This chain's CDR3 is CASSARNNQPQHF. CDR3 coding DNA: TGTGCCAGCAGTGCCCGGAACAATCAGCCCCAGCATTTT. Full variable domain (rest looked up from reference TRBV2 and TRBJ1-5): EPEVTQTPSHQVTQMGQEVILRCVPISNHLYFYWYRQILGQKVEFLVSFYNNEISEKSEIFDDQFSVERPDGSNFTLKIRSTKLEDSAMYFCASSARNNQPQHFGDGTRLSIL.